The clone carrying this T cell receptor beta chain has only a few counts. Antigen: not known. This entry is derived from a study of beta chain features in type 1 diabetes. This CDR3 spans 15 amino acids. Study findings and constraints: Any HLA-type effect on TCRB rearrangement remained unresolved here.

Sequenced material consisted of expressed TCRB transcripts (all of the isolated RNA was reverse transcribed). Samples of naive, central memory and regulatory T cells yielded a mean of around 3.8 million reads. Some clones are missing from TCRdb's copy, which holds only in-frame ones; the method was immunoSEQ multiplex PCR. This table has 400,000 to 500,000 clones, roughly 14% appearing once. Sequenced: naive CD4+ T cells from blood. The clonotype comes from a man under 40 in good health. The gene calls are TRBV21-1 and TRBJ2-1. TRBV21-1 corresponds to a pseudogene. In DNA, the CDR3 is TGTGCCAGCAGCAAACGCCCATACAAAGGCAATGAGCAGTTCTTC. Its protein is CASSKRPYKGNEQFF.